These 24 T cell receptor beta chains were sequenced from one sample in a study of identical twins. TCRdb recomputed calls from the 5' RACE reads with MiXCR, one row per CDR3 protein. This table holds 1,800,000 or so distinct CDR3 sequences, roughly a third found once. The material sequenced was cord blood. Receptor source: a newborn girl in good health.

This rearrangement joins TRBV27 to TRBJ2-4; possible D gene TRBD1, 6 bases. The ends were cut back, 3 bases at V and 6 bases at J, with 18 bases in the middle. This CDR3 is 16 amino acids long. The germline V gene encodes CDR1 MNHEY and CDR2 SMNVEV (reference sequence). CDR3 sequence: CASSFRATGLGNIQYF. The CDR3 DNA sequence: TGTGCCAGCAGTTTTAGGGCGACAGGACTGGGAAACATTCAGTACTTC.

This clonotype was seen a few times. The chain recombines TRBV7-6 with TRBJ1-6; no clear D. CDR3 length equals 14 residues. Trimming left V 3 bases short and J 8 bases short, with 11 bases between. Germline values: CDR1 SGHVS, CDR2 FNYEAQ. CDR3 sequence reads: CASSFGGPYSPLHF. The CDR3 DNA reads TGTGCCAGCAGCTTCGGCGGACCCTATTCACCCCTCCACTTT.

This clonotype has only a few counts. The chain carries TRBV27 and TRBJ2-4; TRBD2 agrees at 10 bases. Germline CDR1 reads MNHEY; CDR2 reads SMNVEV (reference sequence). CDR3 length equals 15 residues. J was trimmed by 2 bases and V by 9 bases; bases with no gene match: 7. CDR3 nucleotides: TGTGCCAGTAGTGAGCGGGAGGGGACCAAAAACATTCAGTACTTC. This sequence encodes CASSEREGTKNIQYF.

This clonotype has a handful of counts. The chain links TRBV5-5 to TRBJ1-2, with D maybe TRBD1 (5 bases). Trimming took 3 bases from V and 4 from J, leaving 22 bases between them. CDR3 size: 17 residues. Germline V gene lookup returns CDR1 SGHKS and CDR2 YYEKEE (reference sequence). The CDR3 region has the DNA TGTGCCAGCAGCTGGGGGACTACAGGTAGCCCGGGCTATGGCTACACCTTC. This gives the protein CASSWGTTGSPGYGYTF.

This clonotype turned up a few times. The CDR3 sequence: CASSSRDSPLNTGELFF. In DNA, the CDR3 is TGTGCCAGCAGTTCTAGGGACTCGCCCCTGAACACCGGGGAGCTGTTTTTT. This chain connects TRBV6-2 or TRBV6-3 to TRBJ2-2; D is perhaps TRBD2 (6 bases). V was trimmed by 4 bases and J by 1 base, leaving 16 bases between them. This CDR3 is 17 amino acids long. Germline V lookup: CDR1 MNHEY, CDR2 SVGEGT.

This clonotype was detected ten times or more. The chain joins TRBV24-1 to TRBJ2-3; TRBD2 aligns across 7 bases. Germline V gene sequence: CDR1 KGHDR, CDR2 SFDVKD. CDR3 length: 14 amino acids. Trimming took 2 bases from V and 5 from J; bases not matched to a gene: 3. CDR3 loop: CATSDWGGGDTQYF. In DNA form, the CDR3 reads TGTGCCACCAGTGATTGGGGCGGGGGAGATACGCAGTATTTT.

This chain joins TRBV29-1 and TRBJ1-3, with D possibly matching TRBD1 (5 bases). The CDR3 is 12 residues long. CDR1 is SQVTM, CDR2 ANQGSEA, per germline. V was shortened by 7 bases and J by 0 bases, with 7 bases between the two germline ends. CDR3 nucleotides: TGCAGCGGAGGGACCTCTGGAAACACCATATATTTT. Its translation: CSGGTSGNTIYF.

This clonotype was seen more than once but under ten times. The chain uses TRBV5-1 and TRBJ2-3, with a tentative D call TRBD2 (5 bases). The CDR3 spans 15 residues. Trimming pared 3 bases from V and 1 base from J, leaving 12 bases between. Germline V CDR1 and CDR2: SGHRS, YFSETQ. CDR3 sequence reads: CASSSGQEGTDTQYF. The DNA for the CDR3 is TGCGCCAGCAGCTCCGGTCAGGAGGGCACAGATACGCAGTATTTT.

V and J are TRBV20-1 and TRBJ2-5; tentative D call: TRBD1 (5 bases). This CDR3 has 15 residues. V shed 0 bases and J shed 4 bases, with 15 bases lying between them. In germline, CDR1 is DFQATT, CDR2 SNEGSKA (reference sequence). CDR3 in DNA: TGCAGTGCTAGAGATAGTTCAGGGCTGAGAGAGACCCAGTACTTC. This gives the protein CSARDSSGLRETQYF.

The CDR3 DNA is TGTGCCAGCAGCCGCCGGGACATCACCCTAGCCAAAAACATTCAGTACTTC. Its protein is CASSRRDITLAKNIQYF. The genes are TRBV12-3 or TRBV12-4 and TRBJ2-4; possible D gene TRBD1, 6 bases. The CDR3 contains 17 residues. V was pared by 6 bases and J by 0 bases, with 18 bases between.

The V gene is TRBV10-3, the J gene TRBJ2-5; 8 nucleotides match TRBD2. Trimming cost V 11 bases and J 3 bases; bases outside gene matches: 11. Germline-derived CDR1 and CDR2 are ENHRY and SYGVKD. CDR3 length: 14 amino acids. This CDR3 is CALPSGLVEETQYF. CDR3 nucleotides: TGTGCCCTACCTAGCGGGTTGGTGGAAGAGACCCAGTACTTC.

About this clonotype itself: One junction end does not reproduce the germline sequence, and a read error may be involved. This sequence joins TRBV27 and TRBJ1-1; TRBD1 might be the D (5 bases). The CDR3 has 15 amino acids. Germline assignment: CDR1 MNHEY and CDR2 SMNVEV (reference sequence). The DNA of the CDR3 is TGTGCCAGCAGTTTATCAGGAGGGGTGAACACTAAAGCTTTCTTT. The encoded protein is CASSLSGGVNTKAFF.

The chain links TRBV4-1 to TRBJ1-4; no reliable D call. The CDR3 is 15 amino acids. The germline CDR1 and CDR2 sequences are MGHRA and YSYEKL. Trimming pared 4 bases from V and 0 bases from J, leaving 9 bases between. CDR3 in amino acids: CASSLPLATNEKLFF. The DNA for the CDR3 is TGCGCCAGCAGCCTTCCCCTCGCAACTAATGAAAAACTGTTTTTT.

The chain links TRBV20-1 to TRBJ2-3, with 7 bases aligning to TRBD1. In germline, CDR1 is DFQATT, CDR2 SNEGSKA (reference sequence). The V gene end was trimmed by 2 bases and the J gene end by 3 bases; junction bases not matched to a gene: 8. This CDR3 spans 15 amino acids. The CDR3 DNA sequence: TGCAGTGCTAGAAGGATTGGGACAGAAACAGATACGCAGTATTTT. Its protein is CSARRIGTETDTQYF.

Notes on this clonotype: A single base separates this from a much larger clone, so it may be a read error. The chain couples TRBV24-1 to TRBJ2-7, with TRBD2 matching over 11 bases. From germline, CDR1 is KGHDR and CDR2 SFDVKD. CDR3 size: 13 residues. The CDR3 DNA sequence: TGTGCCGCCAGTGGGACTAGCGGCTACGAGCAGTACTTC. Its translation is CAASGTSGYEQYF.

The chain couples TRBV20-1 to TRBJ1-6; 8 bases agree with TRBD1. Trimming took 5 bases from V and 0 from J; bases not matched to a gene: 9. This CDR3 region has 17 residues. CDR1 is DFQATT and CDR2 is SNEGSKA in the germline V gene (reference sequence). CDR3 region: CSAPNTGGFSYNSPLHF. The CDR3 DNA is TGCAGTGCTCCCAATACAGGGGGTTTCTCCTATAATTCACCCCTCCACTTT.

The V and J genes are TRBV28 and TRBJ2-3; 9 bases map to TRBD2. J was trimmed by 10 bases and V by 3 bases; bases with no gene match: 11. The CDR3 extends over 15 amino acids. Germline V CDR1 and CDR2: MDHEN, SYDVKM. CDR3 sequence reads: CASSLTTLAGASQYF. The DNA of the CDR3 is TGTGCCAGCAGTTTGACCACCTTAGCGGGGGCCTCGCAGTATTTT. Full variable domain (missing parts from reference TRBV28 and TRBJ2-3): DVKVTQSSRYLVKRTGEKVFLECVQDMDHENMFWYRQDPGLGLRLIYFSYDVKMKEKGDIPEGYSVSREKKERFSLILESASTNQTSMYLCASSLTTLAGASQYFGPGTRLTVL.

The V and J genes are TRBV6-5 and TRBJ2-2; TRBD1 matches at 9 bases. CDR3 length: 16 amino acids. V trimming: 3 bases; J trimming: 1 base; junction bases outside the gene matches: 3. Germline V gives CDR1 MNHEY, CDR2 SVGAGI. CDR3 nucleotide sequence: TGTGCCAGCAGTTATGGGGACAGGGTGAACACCGGGGAGCTGTTTTTT. The encoded protein is CASSYGDRVNTGELFF.

This clonotype was observed a handful of times. J is TRBJ2-1 and V is TRBV7-2; 7 bases align to TRBD1. Germline V lookup: CDR1 SGHTA, CDR2 FQGNSA. The V gene end was trimmed by 1 base and the J gene end by 2 bases; junction bases not matched to a gene: 5. The CDR3 runs 16 residues. Written as DNA, the CDR3 is TGTGCCAGCAGCTTAGGGTGGGGACAGCCCTACAATGAGCAGTTCTTC. This translates into CASSLGWGQPYNEQFF.

The rearrangement links TRBV9 to TRBJ2-1; 10 bases are a match to TRBD2. The length of the CDR3 is 16 residues. Germline loops: CDR1 SGDLS, CDR2 YYNGEE. J was trimmed by 2 bases and V by 5 bases; bases with no gene match: 7. As DNA, the CDR3 is TGTGCCAGCAGTCAGGCCAGCGGGAGGGCCTACAATGAGCAGTTCTTC. It is translated as CASSQASGRAYNEQFF.

The gene calls are TRBV9 and TRBJ2-1; tentative D call: TRBD1 (6 bases). The CDR3 has 14 amino acids. V lost 3 bases to trimming and J lost 5 bases, with 12 bases between them. Germline values: CDR1 SGDLS, CDR2 YYNGEE. The CDR3 sequence: CASSDRASDNEQFF. CDR3 in DNA: TGTGCCAGCAGCGACAGGGCATCCGACAATGAGCAGTTCTTC.

The chain joins TRBV20-1 to TRBJ2-6; D gene unclear. The V end was cut by 0 bases, the J end by 0 bases, with 6 bases between. Germline loops: CDR1 DFQATT, CDR2 SNEGSKA (reference sequence). CDR3 length: 15 amino acids. CDR3: CSARDSDSGANVLTF. CDR3 sequence (DNA): TGCAGTGCTAGAGATTCAGACTCTGGGGCCAACGTCCTGACTTTC.

This chain links TRBV7-9 with TRBJ2-5, with 7 positions matching TRBD2. The germline CDR1 and CDR2 sequences are SEHNR and FQNEAQ (reference sequence). V gave up 5 bases and J gave up 3 bases; unmatched junction bases: 9. The CDR3 contains 15 residues. In DNA, the CDR3 is TGTGCCAGCAGCGTTTATCGGGGGGTAGAAGAGACCCAGTACTTC. Residues: CASSVYRGVEETQYF.

About this clonotype: This clone may be a read error of a much larger clone one base away. Likely a read error: the CDR3 ends without its conserved phenylalanine or tryptophan. J is TRBJ2-1 and V is TRBV4-2, with D unclear. The V gene's germline CDR1 is LGHNA and CDR2 YNFKEQ. V shed 0 bases and J shed 4 bases, with 1 base lying between them. The CDR3 is made up of 12 amino acids. CDR3 residues: CASSQEYNEQFL. CDR3 DNA sequence: TGTGCCAGCAGCCAAGAGTACAATGAGCAGTTCCTC.